This entry is about one TCR beta chain. The record originates from a study of blood T cell repertoires in COVID-19. In the original processing: For nucleated cells, counts were estimated from reference gene primer amplification. Data came from immunoSEQ multiplex PCR; TCRdb stores just in-frame clones and leaves some out. Clone size and V and J calls were adopted from that table, with D and trimming inferred from the DNA. This sample has some 50,000 clones, with 93% found just once. Recruited during active infection, patients (from Seattle) were subsequently followed longitudinally. The sequence was collected from a man aged 55-75 years with COVID-19, enrolled during active disease. Material for sequencing was peripheral blood.

The CDR3 region is CASTLEGNNQPQHF. CDR3 DNA: TGTGCCAGTACCCTGGAGGGAAACAATCAGCCCCAGCATTTT. The chain has TRBV19 and TRBJ1-5; D gene uncertain. The CDR3 is 14 amino acids. Trimming removed 7 bases from V and 3 bases from J, with 13 bases in between. CDR1 LNHDA and CDR2 SQIVND come from the germline V gene (reference sequence).